A single sample gave rise to the 5 T cell receptor beta chains below, sequenced in a study of T cells after yellow fever vaccination. TCRdb fed the 5' RACE reads into MiXCR, producing one record per CDR3 protein. The sample has about 14,000 distinct CDR3 sequences, approximately 7% seen once. The sample was PBMCs, either bulk or a sorted T-cell subset (CD4+, CD8+, memory, or dextramer-sorted; not recorded which), taken on the day of the yellow fever booster vaccination. These receptors were taken from a man aged 18-30 years who received the YFV17D yellow fever vaccine.

This clonotype was detected ten times or more. The V call is TRBV7-2, the J call TRBJ1-2; D ambiguous. The CDR3 spans 13 residues. Germline CDR1 is SGHTA and CDR2 is FQGNSA. Trimming took off 2 bases at V and 5 bases at J, with 9 bases between the two ends. For the CDR3, the DNA is TGTGCCAGCAGCTTATCGAGGAATTATGGCTACACCTTC. It specifies CASSLSRNYGYTF.

This clonotype was recorded at least ten times. The gene calls are TRBV7-2 and TRBJ2-3; 7 nucleotides match TRBD1. This CDR3 has 16 amino acids. Germline trimming cut 1 base from V and 6 bases from J; bases unmatched to any gene: 10. Germline-derived CDR1 and CDR2 are SGHTA and FQGNSA. CDR3 sequence (DNA): TGTGCCAGCAGCTTAGGTGGGACAGCGCCCTTGGATACGCAGTATTTT. It encodes CASSLGGTAPLDTQYF.

This clonotype was detected ten times or more. The V call is TRBV2, the J call TRBJ1-5; no firm D call. The V end lost 7 bases, the J end lost 4 bases, and 14 bases lay between the germline ends. Germline V gene data show CDR1 as SNHLY and CDR2 as FYNNEI. This CDR3 comprises 14 residues. DNA of the CDR3: TGTGCCAGCAAAGCAGGAGGCGGGAATCAGCCCCAGCATTTT. Translation gives CASKAGGGNQPQHF.

This clonotype was observed at least ten times. V and J are TRBV7-2 and TRBJ2-7, with D possibly being TRBD1 (5 bases). Trimming took 5 bases from V and 12 from J, leaving 20 bases between them. This CDR3 comprises 13 residues. Germline CDR1 and CDR2: SGHTA and FQGNSA. In nucleotides, the CDR3 is TGTGCCAGCAGCAGCCAGCCACTCGACAGCCTGTACTTC. Amino acids: CASSSQPLDSLYF.

The sample holds many counts of this clonotype. Its ends do not fully match the called genes, so a read error is possible. V and J are TRBV6-2 or TRBV6-3 and TRBJ2-1; TRBD2 aligns across 10 bases. From germline, CDR1 is MNHEY and CDR2 SVGEGT. The CDR3 runs to 17 residues. The CDR3 coding sequence is TGTGCCCGCAGTCGGGTCCAGCGGGGGGGACCGGGGGGTGAGCAGTTCTTC. Protein sequence: CARSRVQRGGPGGEQFF.